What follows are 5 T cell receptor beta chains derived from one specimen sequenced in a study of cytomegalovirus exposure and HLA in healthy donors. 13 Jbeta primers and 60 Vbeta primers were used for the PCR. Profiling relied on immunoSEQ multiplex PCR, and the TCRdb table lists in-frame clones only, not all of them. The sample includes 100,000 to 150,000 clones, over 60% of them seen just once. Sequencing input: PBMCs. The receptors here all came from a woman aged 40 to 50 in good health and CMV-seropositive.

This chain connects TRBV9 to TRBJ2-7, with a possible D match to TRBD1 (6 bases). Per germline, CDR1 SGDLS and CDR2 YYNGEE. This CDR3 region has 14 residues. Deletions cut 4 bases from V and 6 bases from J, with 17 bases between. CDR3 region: CASSPDGRGSEQYF. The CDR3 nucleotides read TGTGCCAGCAGCCCCGATGGCAGGGGATCCGAGCAGTACTTC.

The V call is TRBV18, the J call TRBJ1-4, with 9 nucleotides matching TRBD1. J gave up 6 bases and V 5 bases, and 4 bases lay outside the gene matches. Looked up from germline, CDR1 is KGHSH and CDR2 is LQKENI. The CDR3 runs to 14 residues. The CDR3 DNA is TGTGCCAGCTCATCCACAGGGGGCGATGAAAAACTGTTTTTT. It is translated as CASSSTGGDEKLFF.

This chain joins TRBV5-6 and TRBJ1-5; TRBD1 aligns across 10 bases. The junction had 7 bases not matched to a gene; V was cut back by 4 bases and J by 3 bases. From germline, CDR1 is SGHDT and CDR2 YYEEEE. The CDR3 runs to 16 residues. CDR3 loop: CASSIRDRGYNQPQHF. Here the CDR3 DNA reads TGTGCCAGCAGCATCCGGGACAGGGGCTACAATCAGCCCCAGCATTTT.

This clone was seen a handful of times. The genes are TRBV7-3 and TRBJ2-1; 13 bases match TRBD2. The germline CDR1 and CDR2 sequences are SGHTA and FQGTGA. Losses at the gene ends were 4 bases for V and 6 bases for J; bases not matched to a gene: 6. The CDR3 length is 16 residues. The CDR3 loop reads CASSSGTSGASNEQFF. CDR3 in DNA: TGTGCCAGCAGCTCGGGGACTAGCGGGGCCTCCAATGAGCAGTTCTTC.

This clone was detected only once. The CDR3 here is CASSSRGSTEAFF. In nucleotides, the CDR3 is TGTGCCAGCAGTTCAAGGGGAAGCACTGAAGCTTTCTTT. The chain combines TRBV27 with TRBJ1-1; tentative D call: TRBD1 (5 bases). CDR3 length: 13 residues. The V end was cut by 4 bases, the J end by 4 bases, with 10 bases between. Looked up from germline, CDR1 is MNHEY and CDR2 is SMNVEV (reference sequence).